Listed below are T cell receptor beta chains from one sample, sequenced in a study of blood T cell repertoires in COVID-19. TCRdb's copy holds only in-frame clones and misses some; the assay was immunoSEQ multiplex PCR. The table has over 70,000 clones, roughly 80% seen once. Sequencing was performed on peripheral blood. All receptors derive from a man between 65 and 80 years old with COVID-19, enrolled during active disease. Both conserved end residues are part of each CDR3. D genes are given only for firm matches. Expanded clones get a size class; other rows say once, few or many, or leave the size out.

J | V | D | size | CDR3 | DNA
TRBJ1-2 | TRBV27 | TRBD1 | NA | CASRSGQGSYGYTF | TGTGCCAGCAGGTCGGGACAGGGAAGCTATGGCTACACCTTC
TRBJ1-2 | TRBV6-6 | NA | NA | CASSARHGGLDGYTF | TGTGCCAGCAGTGCCCGCCACGGAGGGTTGGATGGCTACACCTTC
TRBJ1-4 | TRBV28 | TRBD1 | NA | CASIPTGAGEKLFF | TGTGCCAGCATCCCGACAGGGGCAGGTGAAAAACTGTTTTTT
TRBJ2-3 | TRBV19 | TRBD1 | few | CASSIGTGRTDTQYF | TGTGCCAGTAGTATTGGGACAGGGAGGACAGATACGCAGTATTTT
TRBJ1-3 | TRBV9 | TRBD1 | NA | CASSPPGGGQGPPGNTIYF | TGTGCCAGCAGCCCCCCAGGCGGCGGACAGGGTCCACCTGGAAACACCATATATTTT
TRBJ2-3 | TRBV5-4 | NA | NA | CASSLTVQPRTDTQYF | TGTGCCAGCAGCTTGACTGTACAGCCTCGCACAGATACGCAGTATTTT
TRBJ2-1 | TRBV19 | NA | NA | CASQTYPFNNEQFF | TGTGCCAGCCAGACTTACCCGTTTAACAATGAGCAGTTCTTC
TRBJ1-3 | TRBV29-1 | NA | NA | CSVATTDSGNTIYF | TGCAGCGTTGCAACGACAGACTCTGGAAACACCATATATTTT
TRBJ2-1 | TRBV28 | NA | once | CASSHRLKSYNEQFF | TGTGCCAGCAGTCACCGTCTAAAATCCTACAATGAGCAGTTCTTC
TRBJ2-5 | TRBV7-2 | NA | NA | CASSLGPRAGLKETQYF | TGTGCCAGCAGCTTAGGGCCCCGTGCGGGCTTAAAAGAGACCCAGTACTTC
TRBJ1-5 | TRBV6-2/TRBV6-3 | NA | NA | CASSTGKTTGQPQHF | TGTGCCAGCAGTACCGGAAAGACAACAGGTCAGCCCCAGCATTTT
TRBJ2-7 | TRBV5-6 | NA | NA | CASSLGTSLVSYEQYF | TGTGCCAGCAGCCTTGGGACATCCCTCGTGTCCTACGAGCAGTACTTC
TRBJ2-2 | TRBV18 | TRBD2 | NA | CASSPTSGGSRTGELFF | TGTGCCAGCTCACCGACTAGCGGGGGGAGTCGCACCGGGGAGCTGTTTTTT
TRBJ2-1 | TRBV10-3 | NA | NA | CAISGGNEEQFF | TGTGCCATCAGTGGCGGGAACGAGGAGCAGTTCTTC
TRBJ1-5 | TRBV6-2/TRBV6-3 | TRBD1 | NA | CASSDRGNSNQPQHF | TGTGCCAGCAGTGACAGGGGTAATAGCAATCAGCCCCAGCATTTT
TRBJ2-7 | TRBV6-5 | NA | NA | CAAALTGSSYEQYF | TGTGCCGCCGCCTTGACAGGTAGCTCCTACGAGCAGTACTTC
TRBJ2-1 | TRBV12-2 | NA | NA | CASRPATETGEYNEQFF | TGTGCAAGTCGCCCCGCGACGGAGACAGGGGAATACAATGAGCAGTTCTTC
TRBJ2-3 | TRBV5-4 | TRBD2 | NA | CASSLGGGGRGDTQYF | TGTGCCAGCAGCTTGGGTGGGGGAGGGCGAGGAGATACGCAGTATTTT
TRBJ2-7 | TRBV28 | NA | few | CASSTKLGALLYEQYF | TGTGCCAGCAGTACTAAATTAGGGGCCCTACTATACGAGCAGTACTTC
TRBJ1-5 | TRBV4-3 | TRBD1 | once | CASSQDWGQNSNQPQHF | TGCGCCAGCAGCCAAGATTGGGGACAGAATAGCAATCAGCCCCAGCATTTT
TRBJ2-1 | TRBV7-9 | NA | NA | CASSRVLSSYNEQFF | TGTGCCAGCAGCCGAGTACTAAGCTCCTACAATGAGCAGTTCTTC
TRBJ2-7 | TRBV10-1 | NA | NA | CASSAGSAGYGEQYF | TGCGCCAGCAGTGCCGGGAGTGCGGGCTACGGGGAGCAGTACTTC
TRBJ1-2 | TRBV15 | NA | NA | CATSRDSYGYTF | TGTGCCACCAGCAGAGACAGCTATGGCTACACCTTC
TRBJ2-7 | TRBV7-9 | TRBD2 | NA | CASSNLAGADHDEQYF | TGTGCCAGCAGCAACCTAGCGGGGGCAGATCATGACGAGCAGTACTTC
TRBJ2-7 | TRBV27 | NA | NA | CASSLSPGYEQYF | TGTGCCAGCAGTTTATCTCCAGGTTACGAGCAGTACTTC
TRBJ1-3 | TRBV4-1 | NA | NA | CASSQVGNRAGNTIYF | TGCGCCAGCAGCCAAGTGGGTAACAGGGCTGGAAACACCATATATTTT
TRBJ1-2 | TRBV27 | TRBD1 | medium-sized | CASRPGQGIGGYTF | TGTGCCAGCAGACCGGGACAGGGGATTGGTGGCTACACCTTC
TRBJ2-1 | TRBV24-1 | TRBD2 | NA | CATSPRGSGSIRGNEQFF | TGTGCCACCAGCCCTCGAGGTAGCGGGAGTATAAGAGGGAATGAGCAGTTCTTC
TRBJ1-6 | TRBV28 | TRBD1 | NA | CASTLGTADNSPLHF | TGTGCCAGCACCCTGGGGACAGCAGATAATTCACCCCTCCACTTT
TRBJ2-1 | TRBV5-8 | TRBD1 | NA | CASRTGGPYNEQFF | TGTGCCAGCAGAACAGGGGGCCCCTACAATGAGCAGTTCTTC
TRBJ2-3 | TRBV10-3 | NA | NA | CAISESIQGADTQYF | TGTGCCATCAGTGAGTCGATACAGGGAGCAGATACGCAGTATTTT
TRBJ1-3 | TRBV4-3 | NA | NA | CASSGSGHPSSGNTIYF | TGCGCCAGCAGCGGATCGGGACACCCTTCCTCTGGAAACACCATATATTTT
TRBJ2-5 | TRBV13 | TRBD2 | NA | CASSSLAGVETQYF | TGTGCCAGCAGCTCACTAGCGGGGGTAGAGACCCAGTACTTC
TRBJ2-7 | TRBV6-5 | NA | NA | CASSSQGYEQYF | TGTGCCAGCAGTTCCCAGGGCTACGAGCAGTACTTC
TRBJ2-7 | TRBV7-2 | NA | once | CASSFGGSGSEQYF | TGTGCCAGCAGCTTCGGGGGAAGCGGCTCCGAGCAGTACTTC
TRBJ2-1 | TRBV27 | NA | NA | CASRGGGSYNEQFF | TGTGCCAGCAGGGGAGGGGGTTCCTACAATGAGCAGTTCTTC
TRBJ2-7 | TRBV28 | TRBD2 | NA | CASMASGRPPYEQYF | TGTGCCAGCATGGCCAGCGGGAGACCCCCCTACGAGCAGTACTTC
TRBJ2-2 | TRBV7-3 | NA | NA | CASSSQGVLNTGELFF | TGTGCCAGCAGCTCACAGGGAGTTTTGAACACCGGGGAGCTGTTTTTT
TRBJ2-4 | TRBV19 | TRBD1 | NA | CASSIRATGGKNIQYF | TGTGCCAGTAGTATTCGGGCGACAGGGGGTAAAAACATTCAGTACTTC
TRBJ2-7 | TRBV5-5 | TRBD1 | once | CASSPGQGSFYEQYF | TGTGCCAGCAGCCCGGGACAGGGTTCTTTCTACGAGCAGTACTTC
TRBJ1-1 | TRBV15 | NA | NA | CATSSSRNTEAFF | TGTGCCACCAGCAGTAGTAGAAACACTGAAGCTTTCTTT
TRBJ2-5 | TRBV2 | NA | few | CASGGVGTETQYF | TGTGCCAGCGGAGGGGTAGGAACTGAGACCCAGTACTTC
TRBJ2-1 | TRBV7-9 | TRBD2 | few | CASSQGLSEQFF | TGTGCCAGCAGCCAGGGACTATCTGAGCAGTTCTTC
TRBJ2-5 | TRBV18 | NA | few | CASSPGTVVGTQYF | TGTGCCAGCTCACCAGGGACTGTCGTCGGGACCCAGTACTTC
TRBJ2-1 | TRBV29-1 | TRBD2 | once | CSVVRLAEWNEQFF | TGCAGCGTTGTCCGGCTAGCGGAGTGGAATGAGCAGTTCTTC
TRBJ1-1 | TRBV10-3 | NA | NA | CASYHHPTENTEAFF | TGTGCCTCGTATCACCACCCGACAGAGAACACTGAAGCTTTCTTT
TRBJ2-7 | TRBV28 | TRBD2 | NA | CASSTRGSGRGEQYF | TGTGCCAGCAGTACCCGGGGGAGCGGGAGGGGTGAGCAGTACTTC
TRBJ1-5 | TRBV5-1 | NA | NA | CASSLGEVREPQHF | TGCGCCAGCAGCTTGGGGGAGGTTCGAGAACCCCAGCATTTT
TRBJ2-2 | TRBV11-3 | NA | NA | CASSQRGENTGELFF | TGTGCCAGCAGCCAACGCGGGGAGAACACCGGGGAGCTGTTTTTT
TRBJ1-6 | TRBV6-5 | NA | NA | CASSSGINSPLHF | TGTGCCAGCAGTTCGGGTATTAATTCACCCCTCCACTTT
TRBJ2-5 | TRBV4-2 | NA | NA | CASSQAGETQYF | TGTGCCAGCAGCCAAGCGGGAGAGACCCAGTACTTC
TRBJ1-4 | TRBV11-2 | NA | NA | CASSSANGGDLLFF | TGTGCCAGCAGCTCGGCCAATGGCGGGGACTTGCTGTTTTTT
TRBJ2-7 | TRBV9 | TRBD1 | few | CASSEGGQGASEQYF | TGTGCCAGCAGCGAGGGGGGACAGGGGGCTAGCGAGCAGTACTTC
TRBJ2-7 | TRBV5-4 | TRBD2 | NA | CASSPEREAYEQYF | TGTGCCAGCAGCCCTGAGCGGGAGGCCTACGAGCAGTACTTC